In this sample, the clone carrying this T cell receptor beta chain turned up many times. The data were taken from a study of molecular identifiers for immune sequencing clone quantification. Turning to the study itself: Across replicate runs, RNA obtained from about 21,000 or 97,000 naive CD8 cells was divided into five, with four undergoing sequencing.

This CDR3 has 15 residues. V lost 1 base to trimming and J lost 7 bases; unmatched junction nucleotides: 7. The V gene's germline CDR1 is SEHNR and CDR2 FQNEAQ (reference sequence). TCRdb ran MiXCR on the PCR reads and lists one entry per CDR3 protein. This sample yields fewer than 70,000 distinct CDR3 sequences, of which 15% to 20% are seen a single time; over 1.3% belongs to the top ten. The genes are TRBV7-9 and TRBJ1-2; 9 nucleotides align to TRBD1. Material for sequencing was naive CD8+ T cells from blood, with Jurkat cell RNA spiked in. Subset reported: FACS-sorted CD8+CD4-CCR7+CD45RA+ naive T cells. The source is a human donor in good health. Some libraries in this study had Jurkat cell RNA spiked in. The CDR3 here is CASSLVGQGRPGYTF. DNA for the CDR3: TGTGCCAGCAGCTTAGTCGGACAGGGGAGGCCTGGCTACACCTTC.